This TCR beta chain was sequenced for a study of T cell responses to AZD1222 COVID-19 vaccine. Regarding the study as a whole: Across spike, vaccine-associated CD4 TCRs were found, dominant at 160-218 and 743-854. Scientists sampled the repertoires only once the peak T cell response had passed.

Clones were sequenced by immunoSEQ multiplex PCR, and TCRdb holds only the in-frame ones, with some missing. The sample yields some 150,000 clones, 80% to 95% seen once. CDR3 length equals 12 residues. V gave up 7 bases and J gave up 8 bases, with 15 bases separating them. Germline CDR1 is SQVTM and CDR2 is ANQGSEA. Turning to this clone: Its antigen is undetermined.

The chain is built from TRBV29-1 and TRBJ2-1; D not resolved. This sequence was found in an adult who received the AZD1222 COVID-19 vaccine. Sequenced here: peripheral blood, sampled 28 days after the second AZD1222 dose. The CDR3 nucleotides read TGCAGCGCCCAGTCGGGCATGGATGAGCAGTTCTTC. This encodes CSAQSGMDEQFF.